This entry describes one TCR beta chain. Its antigen is currently unknown. The CDR3 has 12 residues. Germline CDR1 reads DFQATT; CDR2 reads SNEGSKA (reference sequence). Deletions cut 5 bases from V and 1 base from J, with 9 bases between. The data originate from a study of response to subunit inactivated influenza vaccine. Whole-study findings and limits: The authors offered the suggestion that each seasonal influenza vaccination recruits few new T cells.

TCRdb reanalysed the RT-PCR reads using MiXCR and keeps one entry per CDR3 protein. The repertoire consists of roughly 790,000 distinct CDR3 sequences, with approximately 21% occurring once and the leading ten covering approximately 10%. The sequence was obtained from a man between 50 and 59 years old who received an inactivated influenza vaccine. The sequencing used PBMCs from blood, collected 4 to 6 days after vaccination. The chain carries TRBV20-1 and TRBJ2-7; unclear D gene. The CDR3 DNA reads as TGCAGTGCTGACCCCAAGTCCTACGAGCAGTACTTC. Its translation: CSADPKSYEQYF.